These 19 T cell receptor beta chains were sequenced from one sample in a study of OX40 agonist ivuxolimab in advanced cancers. Library preparation employed the immunoSEQ multiplex PCR assay. TCRdb mirrors the immuneACCESS table, restricted to in-frame sequences. Some clones are absent from its copies; in checked studies, under half trace to an unresolved V gene, and the reason for the others is unknown. The sample table shows some 62,000 clones, and approximately 92% are seen once. The ten largest clonotypes hold 0.62% of the sample. Sample: CD4+ or CD8+ T cells sorted from blood, taken in a trial of the OX40 agonist ivuxolimab. These receptors came from an adult with an advanced solid tumor such as melanoma, head and neck, liver or kidney cancer.

This chain connects TRBV6-5 to TRBJ2-5, with D hard to call. The germline gives CDR1 MNHEY, CDR2 SVGAGI. This CDR3 is 12 amino acids long. V gave up 6 bases and J gave up 5 bases, with 10 bases separating them. The CDR3 loop reads CASRTTLETQYF. The CDR3 DNA sequence: TGTGCCAGCAGGACGACCCTGGAGACCCAGTACTTC.

The V call is TRBV6-1, the J call TRBJ2-2, with 9 nucleotides matching TRBD2. From germline, CDR1 is MNHNS and CDR2 SASEGT. Germline trimming cut 11 bases from V and 4 bases from J; bases unmatched to any gene: 8. The CDR3 spans 14 residues. Here the CDR3 DNA reads TGTGCCCTCTGGACTAGCGCAGGCACCGGGGAGCTGTTTTTT. The encoded protein is CALWTSAGTGELFF.

The gene calls are TRBV6-1 and TRBJ2-5; D is possibly TRBD1 or TRBD2 (6 bases each). Trimming stripped 1 base from V and 1 base from J, with 13 bases between. CDR3 length: 16 amino acids. Per germline, CDR1 MNHNS and CDR2 SASEGT. For the CDR3, the DNA is TGTGCCAGCAGTGAAGTCGGGGGCGGCGTCCAAGAGACCCAGTACTTC. As protein: CASSEVGGGVQETQYF.

This clone was observed a handful of times. The CDR3: CASSEGTDGYGYTF. In nucleotides, the CDR3 is TGTGCCAGCAGTGAAGGGACGGACGGCTATGGCTACACCTTC. This chain links TRBV6-1 with TRBJ1-2, with D unclear. The germline CDR1 and CDR2 sequences are MNHNS and SASEGT. Trimming took off 1 base at V and 4 bases at J, with 10 bases between the two ends. The CDR3 extends over 14 amino acids.

This chain joins TRBV18 and TRBJ2-3; D is possibly TRBD1 (6 bases). CDR1 is KGHSH, CDR2 LQKENI, per germline. The V and J ends lost 4 bases and 6 bases respectively, with 17 bases between them. The length of the CDR3 is 15 residues. CDR3 sequence: CASSRGPGRGDTQYF. Written as DNA, the CDR3 is TGTGCCAGCTCACGAGGACCGGGTAGGGGGGATACGCAGTATTTT.

A note on this clone: The junction differs from germline at one of its ends, possibly a read error. The chain joins TRBV7-7 to TRBJ2-5; 9 positions agree with TRBD2. This CDR3 contains 17 residues. Germline V gives CDR1 SSHAT, CDR2 FNYEAQ (reference sequence). The CDR3 spells CASSPDLAGVPRETQYF. The CDR3 nucleotides are TGTGCTAGCAGCCCGGACTTAGCGGGGGTGCCGAGGGAGACCCAGTACTTC. The full variable domain, completed using reference TRBV7-7 and TRBJ2-5, is GAGVSQSPRYKVTKRGQDVTLRCDPISSHATLYWYQQALGQGPEFLTYFNYEAQPDKSGLPSDRFSAERPEGSISTLTIQRTEQRDSAMYRCASSPDLAGVPRETQYFGPGTRLLVL.

The V call is TRBV30, the J call TRBJ2-1; D not certain. V lost 4 bases, J lost 4 bases, and 5 bases lay in between. The CDR3 has 11 amino acids. Germline V lookup: CDR1 GTSNPN, CDR2 SVGIG (reference sequence). CDR3 protein: CAWTWYNEQFF. The CDR3 region has the DNA TGTGCCTGGACCTGGTACAATGAGCAGTTCTTC. Full variable domain (outside the CDR3, taken from reference TRBV30 and TRBJ2-1): SQTIHQWPATLVQPVGSPLSLECTVEGTSNPNLYWYRQAAGRGLQLLFYSVGIGQISSEVPQNLSASRPQDRQFILSSKKLLLSDSGFYLCAWTWYNEQFFGPGTRLTVL.

The V and J genes are TRBV11-2 and TRBJ2-7; D remains ambiguous. This CDR3 is 15 amino acids long. V lost 3 bases to trimming and J lost 1 base, with 13 bases between them. The germline CDR1 and CDR2 sequences are SGHAT and FQNNGV. This chain's CDR3 is CASSFGFAASYEQYF. In DNA form, the CDR3 reads TGTGCCAGCAGCTTTGGGTTCGCGGCTTCCTACGAGCAGTACTTC.

V and J are TRBV11-1 and TRBJ1-6; weak D call: TRBD1 (6 bases). The CDR3 loop spans 16 amino acids. Trimming took 4 bases from V and 9 from J, leaving 19 bases between them. The germline V gene encodes CDR1 SGHAT and CDR2 FQDESV (reference sequence). CDR3 loop: CASSYASGAGGSPLHF. In DNA form, the CDR3 reads TGTGCCAGCAGCTACGCTTCAGGGGCCGGAGGTTCACCCCTCCACTTT.

The chain employs TRBV5-6 and TRBJ2-3; D might be TRBD2 (6 bases). V lost 4 bases, J lost 0 bases, and 12 bases lay in between. The CDR3 is 15 amino acids. Germline V lookup: CDR1 SGHDT, CDR2 YYEEEE. The CDR3 loop reads CASSRSGTSTDTQYF. DNA of the CDR3: TGTGCCAGCAGCCGTAGCGGTACTAGCACAGATACGCAGTATTTT.

The J gene is TRBJ1-5, the V gene TRBV6-5; 7 bases fit TRBD1. This CDR3 is 13 amino acids long. V trimming: 7 bases; J trimming: 7 bases; junction bases outside the gene matches: 7. Germline CDR1 is MNHEY and CDR2 is SVGAGI. The CDR3 DNA sequence: TGTGCCAGCAATGACAGGGTAGGCCAGCCCCAGCATTTT. It translates to CASNDRVGQPQHF.

CDR3 residues: CASMPWGQNTEAFF. The DNA of the CDR3 is TGTGCCAGCATGCCCTGGGGGCAGAACACTGAAGCTTTCTTT. The chain combines TRBV6-1 with TRBJ1-1, with a tentative D call TRBD1 (6 bases). The CDR3 spans 14 residues. Germline CDR1 MNHNS, CDR2 SASEGT. Deletions cut 7 bases from V and 1 base from J, with 13 bases between.

V gene TRBV15 combines with J gene TRBJ1-5; unclear D gene. There are 15 residues in the CDR3. Deletions cut 5 bases from V and 5 bases from J, with 16 bases between. CDR1 LNHNV and CDR2 YYDKDF come from the germline V gene (reference sequence). The CDR3 protein is CATSWSKQYDQPQHF. CDR3 coding DNA: TGTGCCACCAGCTGGTCAAAGCAGTACGATCAGCCCCAGCATTTT.

This clone showed up just once. The identical CDR3 is also encoded by other nucleotide sequences in the sample. The genes are TRBV7-3 and TRBJ2-7, with a tentative D call TRBD1 (5 bases). The CDR3 is 14 residues long. Germline CDR1 reads SGHTA; CDR2 reads FQGTGA. V lost 2 bases and J lost 3, with 11 bases in between. CDR3 coding DNA: TGTGCCAGCAGCTTAGGTGCAGGGAACTACGAGCAGTACTTC. Translation gives CASSLGAGNYEQYF.

The chain links TRBV11-3 to TRBJ2-4; the D gene is possibly TRBD2 (6 bases). CDR1 is SGHNT, CDR2 YENEEA, per germline. This CDR3 has 19 residues. V was trimmed by 0 bases and J by 2 bases, leaving 20 bases between them. The CDR3 here is CASSLDSSAVGLSKNIQYF. The CDR3 nucleotides are TGTGCCAGCAGCTTAGATTCAAGCGCGGTTGGACTATCCAAAAACATTCAGTACTTC.

The chain uses TRBV21-1 and TRBJ1-2; TRBD1 is taken as the D call from the table, unchecked against the DNA. TRBV21-1 is a recognized pseudogene. This CDR3 comprises 14 residues. In DNA form, the CDR3 reads TGTGCCAGCCCCACCGACAGAAAAGCCTATGGCTACACCTTC. It yields the protein CASPTDRKAYGYTF.

The V and J genes are TRBV19 and TRBJ2-7; 9 nucleotides agree with TRBD2. The CDR3 is 15 residues long. Trimming cost V 1 base and J 1 base; bases outside gene matches: 2. The germline gives CDR1 LNHDA, CDR2 SQIVND (reference sequence). CDR3 sequence: CASSIGGRASYEQYF. The CDR3 DNA is TGTGCCAGTAGTATAGGCGGGAGGGCATCCTACGAGCAGTACTTC.

This clone was counted between two and nine times. The chain is built from TRBV5-1 and TRBJ2-7; D is unclear. In germline, CDR1 is SGHRS, CDR2 YFSETQ. V lost 4 bases and J 2 bases, leaving 19 bases between the germline ends. The CDR3 is 16 amino acids. CDR3 coding DNA: TGCGCCAGCAGCCCCTCGAGAGGAGTGGAGACCTACGAGCAGTACTTC. This encodes CASSPSRGVETYEQYF.

The CDR3 DNA is TGTGCCAGCAGGCCCCCGGGGGGGCCTAACTATGGCTACACCTTC. Protein product: CASRPPGGPNYGYTF. The V gene is TRBV28, the J gene TRBJ1-2; TRBD1 is a possible D gene (6 bases). CDR3 size: 15 residues. From germline, CDR1 is MDHEN and CDR2 SYDVKM. V dropped 6 bases and J dropped 0 bases, with 14 bases sitting between them.